This T cell receptor beta chain was obtained from a study of cytomegalovirus exposure and HLA in healthy donors. General study points: As was reported, the classifier diagnosed cytomegalovirus status with high specificity and sensitivity. The listing of about 150 TCR beta chains classed them as cytomegalovirus-associated. In a later analysis, compared with equally common non-associated chains, HLA-associated beta chains were more expanded.

A remark on this clone: What it recognizes is unknown.

With 2 bases clipped from V and 5 bases from J, the junction kept 7 bases outside the gene matches. Per germline, CDR1 MNHNS and CDR2 SASEGT. The length of the CDR3 is 15 residues. PCR was performed using 60 Vbeta and 13 Jbeta primers. Clones were sequenced by immunoSEQ multiplex PCR, and TCRdb holds only the in-frame ones, with some missing. The data contain about 140,000 clones, over 60% of them seen just once; the ten biggest clones take up 2.1%. The clonotype was recovered from a man in his forties in good health and CMV-seronegative. Specimen: PBMCs. The chain couples TRBV6-1 to TRBJ2-7, with TRBD1 matching over 9 bases. CDR3 sequence reads: CASSEPGTGRNEQYF. DNA of the CDR3: TGTGCCAGCAGTGAACCCGGGACAGGGAGGAACGAGCAGTACTTC.